These T cell receptor beta chains were read from a single sample in a study of T cell responses to AZD1222 COVID-19 vaccine. Produced via immunoSEQ multiplex PCR; TCRdb's table is partial and in-frame only. This sample has roughly 120,000 clones, with roughly 92% found just once. Sequences were derived from peripheral blood, sampled 28 days after the second AZD1222 dose. The receptors here all came from an adult who received the AZD1222 COVID-19 vaccine. CDR3s include the opening cysteine and the closing phenylalanine or tryptophan. The order of the fields is CDR3 length, V gene, J gene, CDR3 protein.

13	TRBV12-3/TRBV12-4	TRBJ2-5	CASSFGLQETQYF
16	TRBV3-1/TRBV3-2	TRBJ2-7	CASSQDIASRTYEQYF
16	TRBV5-8	TRBJ1-1	CASSWMDRALNTEAFF
14	TRBV6-1	TRBJ1-2	CASSEGQGAAGYTF
15	TRBV27	TRBJ1-4	CASSARTGVNEKLFF
11	TRBV20-1	TRBJ2-3	CSGGGTDTQYF
16	TRBV19	TRBJ1-1	CASSTYPQGSNTEAFF
18	TRBV7-9	TRBJ2-5	CASSAFFRTSGSLETQYF
13	TRBV12-3/TRBV12-4	TRBJ1-5	CASSSGGGQPQHF
14	TRBV5-1	TRBJ1-2	CASSLRAGNYGYTF